Each of the 20 T cell receptor beta chains below was sequenced from the same sample in a study of cytomegalovirus exposure and HLA in healthy donors. PCR amplification relied on 60 Vbeta primers (plus 13 Jbeta primers). TCRdb's copy holds only in-frame clones and misses some; the assay was immunoSEQ multiplex PCR. The table lists approximately 88,000 clones, around 64% of them singletons. The sequencing input was PBMCs. The receptors shown here come from a man in his 60s in good health and CMV-seronegative.

This chain connects TRBV19 to TRBJ2-1; a possible D gene is TRBD2 (5 bases). The V end was cut by 5 bases, the J end by 9 bases, with 11 bases between. Per the germline V gene, CDR1 is LNHDA and CDR2 is SQIVND (reference sequence). The CDR3 covers 12 residues. In DNA form, the CDR3 reads TGTGCCAGTAGTCCTCGGGGTGGTGAGCAGTTCTTC. It codes for CASSPRGGEQFF.

This clone was seen a single time. The chain has TRBV7-3 and TRBJ2-3; D is unresolved. The V gene's germline CDR1 is SGHTA and CDR2 FQGTGA. Between the trimmed V and J ends, which lost 5 bases and 0 bases, there was a span of 3 bases. The CDR3 runs to 12 residues. This chain's CDR3 is CASSPSTDTQYF. The CDR3, as DNA: TGTGCCAGCAGCCCTAGCACAGATACGCAGTATTTT.

A few counts support this clone. V is TRBV27 and J is TRBJ2-7; D might be TRBD1 (5 bases). V lost 2 bases and J 5 bases, leaving 13 bases between the germline ends. The germline CDR1 and CDR2 sequences are MNHEY and SMNVEV (reference sequence). The CDR3 loop spans 14 amino acids. CDR3 region: CASSLNGQGNEQYF. For the CDR3, the DNA is TGTGCCAGCAGTTTAAACGGGCAGGGAAACGAGCAGTACTTC.

The rearrangement joins TRBV7-2 to TRBJ2-7; TRBD2 aligns across 7 bases. V dropped 7 bases and J dropped 1; count of bases not matched to a gene: 13. CDR3 length: 16 residues. Per the germline V gene, CDR1 is SGHTA and CDR2 is FQGNSA. Here the CDR3 DNA reads TGTGCCAGCACCCCTCAATCGGGGGAGGGGTCCTACGAGCAGTACTTC. This translates into CASTPQSGEGSYEQYF.

J is TRBJ1-4 and V is TRBV19, with 9 bases fitting TRBD1. Germline V gives CDR1 LNHDA, CDR2 SQIVND (reference sequence). The CDR3 is 15 residues long. Trimming removed 5 bases from V and 3 bases from J; junction bases left unmatched: 4. The CDR3 reads CASSLGQGANEKLFF. CDR3 DNA: TGTGCCAGTAGTCTGGGACAGGGTGCTAATGAAAAACTGTTTTTT.

The V call is TRBV9, the J call TRBJ2-3; tentatively, D is TRBD1 (5 bases). The CDR3 extends over 16 amino acids. The V end lost 3 bases, the J end lost 0 bases, and 14 bases lay between the germline ends. CDR1 is SGDLS, CDR2 YYNGEE, per germline. CDR3 residues: CASSALQGLSTDTQYF. For the CDR3, the DNA is TGTGCCAGCAGCGCCCTCCAGGGCCTTAGCACAGATACGCAGTATTTT.

In the case of this clone: Germline and junction disagree at one end, which may indicate a read error. CDR3 in amino acids: CSSSLAGGEAFF. The CDR3 coding sequence is TGTTCCAGCAGCTTAGCAGGGGGTGAGGCTTTCTTT. This chain connects TRBV7-9 to TRBJ1-1, with 7 positions matching TRBD1. Germline loops: CDR1 SEHNR, CDR2 FQNEAQ (reference sequence). This CDR3 has 12 amino acids.

This rearrangement joins TRBV5-6 to TRBJ2-1; D is perhaps TRBD1 (6 bases). With 3 bases removed from V and 2 bases from J, the gap between germline ends came to 12 bases. The CDR3 is made up of 15 amino acids. CDR1 is SGHDT, CDR2 YYEEEE, per germline. Here the CDR3 reads CASSYRDTAYNEQFF. The CDR3 coding sequence is TGTGCCAGCAGCTACCGGGACACAGCCTACAATGAGCAGTTCTTC.

The chain is built from TRBV11-3 and TRBJ2-1; TRBD2 matches at 7 bases. V gave up 5 bases and J gave up 9 bases; unmatched junction bases: 4. The V gene's germline CDR1 is SGHNT and CDR2 YENEEA. This CDR3 contains 12 residues. The CDR3 sequence: CASSRSGTEQFF. The CDR3 bases are TGTGCCAGCAGCCGCAGCGGGACTGAGCAGTTCTTC.

V and J are TRBV14 and TRBJ1-2; 8 bases line up with TRBD1. CDR1 and CDR2 (germline): SGHDN, FVKESK. This CDR3 spans 15 amino acids. With V trimmed by 4 bases and J by 2 bases, 6 bases remained unmatched. The CDR3 DNA is TGTGCCAGCAGCCCAGTGGACAGGGCCAACTATGGCTACACCTTC. Encoded protein: CASSPVDRANYGYTF.

V is TRBV7-3 and J is TRBJ2-1, with D possibly being TRBD2 (5 bases). The CDR3 sequence is 17 residues long. Per the germline V gene, CDR1 is SGHTA and CDR2 is FQGTGA. V was trimmed by 5 bases and J by 2 bases, leaving 19 bases between them. CDR3 sequence: CASSPIGGRDTYNEQFF. The CDR3 DNA reads as TGTGCCAGCAGCCCGATCGGCGGGCGAGACACCTACAATGAGCAGTTCTTC.

This clone was seen more than once but under ten times. V gene TRBV25-1 combines with J gene TRBJ2-5; D is unresolved. V lost 2 bases and J lost 6, with 4 bases in between. The CDR3 extends over 11 amino acids. Looked up from germline, CDR1 is MGHDK and CDR2 is SYGVNS. The CDR3 is CASSEEKTQYF. Here the CDR3 DNA reads TGTGCCAGCAGTGAAGAGAAGACCCAGTACTTC.

This chain links TRBV6-4 with TRBJ2-7; D not certain. V lost 6 bases and J lost 2, with 17 bases in between. CDR3 size: 15 residues. Germline V gene data show CDR1 as MRHNA and CDR2 as SNTAGT. CDR3 region: CASRARPGVTYEQYF. CDR3 DNA sequence: TGTGCCAGCAGAGCCAGACCTGGAGTAACCTACGAGCAGTACTTC.

This clone was counted between two and nine times. The J gene is TRBJ1-4, the V gene TRBV5-1; D may be TRBD1 (5 bases). This CDR3 has 16 amino acids. V was trimmed by 0 bases and J by 0 bases, leaving 9 bases between them. The germline V gene has CDR1 SGHRS and CDR2 YFSETQ. CDR3 amino acids: CASSLEAGSTNEKLFF. As DNA, the CDR3 is TGCGCCAGCAGCTTGGAAGCAGGGTCAACTAATGAAAAACTGTTTTTT.

The rearrangement joins TRBV19 to TRBJ1-1; TRBD1 matches at 8 bases. This CDR3 is 14 amino acids long. V was clipped by 6 bases and J by 2 bases; unmatched bases: 5. Germline V CDR1 and CDR2: LNHDA, SQIVND (reference sequence). The CDR3, as DNA: TGTGCCAGTAGCAAAGACAGGGGAAACACTGAAGCTTTCTTT. This gives the protein CASSKDRGNTEAFF.

The chain has TRBV28 and TRBJ1-3, with D maybe TRBD1 (6 bases). The germline V and J ends were trimmed by 6 bases and 5 bases, with 32 bases remaining between them. This CDR3 is 20 amino acids long. Per germline, CDR1 MDHEN and CDR2 SYDVKM. Here the CDR3 DNA reads TGTGCCAGCAGCTCCCGGGGGGCCTCCGGAGATATGGCGCATAGAAACACCATATATTTT. This translates into CASSSRGASGDMAHRNTIYF.

This clone appeared a few times. This chain links TRBV9 with TRBJ2-1, with 7 bases fitting TRBD2. V lost 1 base and J lost 7; bases outside the gene matches: 5. Per the germline V gene, CDR1 is SGDLS and CDR2 is YYNGEE. The CDR3 consists of 14 residues. CDR3 region: CASSVRDYTNEQFF. Written as DNA, the CDR3 is TGTGCCAGCAGCGTAAGGGACTATACGAATGAGCAGTTCTTC.

This clone has just one count. In DNA form, the CDR3 reads TGTGCCAGCAGTTTATGGGACAGGGGATACGAGCAGTACTTC. This codes for CASSLWDRGYEQYF. The chain combines TRBV28 with TRBJ2-7, with 9 bases that match TRBD1. Germline assignment: CDR1 MDHEN and CDR2 SYDVKM. This CDR3 has 14 residues. Trimming removed 0 bases from V and 4 bases from J; junction bases left unmatched: 1.

This chain uses TRBV6-1 with TRBJ1-5; 9 positions match TRBD1. The CDR3 covers 15 residues. CDR1 is MNHNS and CDR2 is SASEGT in the germline V gene. V lost 6 bases and J lost 6; bases outside the gene matches: 9. Written as DNA, the CDR3 is TGTGCCAGCAGGACGGGACAGGGATCACGTCAGCCCCAGCATTTT. Translation gives CASRTGQGSRQPQHF.

The chain is built from TRBV30 and TRBJ1-1, with D hard to call. The CDR3 covers 12 residues. Germline V gene lookup returns CDR1 GTSNPN and CDR2 SVGIG (reference sequence). Trimming took 2 bases from V and 5 from J, leaving 9 bases between them. The CDR3 coding sequence is TGTGCCTGGAGTCCCGCGGGTACTGAAGCTTTCTTT. It codes for CAWSPAGTEAFF. Full variable domain (outside the CDR3, taken from reference TRBV30 and TRBJ1-1): SQTIHQWPATLVQPVGSPLSLECTVEGTSNPNLYWYRQAAGRGLQLLFYSVGIGQISSEVPQNLSASRPQDRQFILSSKKLLLSDSGFYLCAWSPAGTEAFFGQGTRLTVV.